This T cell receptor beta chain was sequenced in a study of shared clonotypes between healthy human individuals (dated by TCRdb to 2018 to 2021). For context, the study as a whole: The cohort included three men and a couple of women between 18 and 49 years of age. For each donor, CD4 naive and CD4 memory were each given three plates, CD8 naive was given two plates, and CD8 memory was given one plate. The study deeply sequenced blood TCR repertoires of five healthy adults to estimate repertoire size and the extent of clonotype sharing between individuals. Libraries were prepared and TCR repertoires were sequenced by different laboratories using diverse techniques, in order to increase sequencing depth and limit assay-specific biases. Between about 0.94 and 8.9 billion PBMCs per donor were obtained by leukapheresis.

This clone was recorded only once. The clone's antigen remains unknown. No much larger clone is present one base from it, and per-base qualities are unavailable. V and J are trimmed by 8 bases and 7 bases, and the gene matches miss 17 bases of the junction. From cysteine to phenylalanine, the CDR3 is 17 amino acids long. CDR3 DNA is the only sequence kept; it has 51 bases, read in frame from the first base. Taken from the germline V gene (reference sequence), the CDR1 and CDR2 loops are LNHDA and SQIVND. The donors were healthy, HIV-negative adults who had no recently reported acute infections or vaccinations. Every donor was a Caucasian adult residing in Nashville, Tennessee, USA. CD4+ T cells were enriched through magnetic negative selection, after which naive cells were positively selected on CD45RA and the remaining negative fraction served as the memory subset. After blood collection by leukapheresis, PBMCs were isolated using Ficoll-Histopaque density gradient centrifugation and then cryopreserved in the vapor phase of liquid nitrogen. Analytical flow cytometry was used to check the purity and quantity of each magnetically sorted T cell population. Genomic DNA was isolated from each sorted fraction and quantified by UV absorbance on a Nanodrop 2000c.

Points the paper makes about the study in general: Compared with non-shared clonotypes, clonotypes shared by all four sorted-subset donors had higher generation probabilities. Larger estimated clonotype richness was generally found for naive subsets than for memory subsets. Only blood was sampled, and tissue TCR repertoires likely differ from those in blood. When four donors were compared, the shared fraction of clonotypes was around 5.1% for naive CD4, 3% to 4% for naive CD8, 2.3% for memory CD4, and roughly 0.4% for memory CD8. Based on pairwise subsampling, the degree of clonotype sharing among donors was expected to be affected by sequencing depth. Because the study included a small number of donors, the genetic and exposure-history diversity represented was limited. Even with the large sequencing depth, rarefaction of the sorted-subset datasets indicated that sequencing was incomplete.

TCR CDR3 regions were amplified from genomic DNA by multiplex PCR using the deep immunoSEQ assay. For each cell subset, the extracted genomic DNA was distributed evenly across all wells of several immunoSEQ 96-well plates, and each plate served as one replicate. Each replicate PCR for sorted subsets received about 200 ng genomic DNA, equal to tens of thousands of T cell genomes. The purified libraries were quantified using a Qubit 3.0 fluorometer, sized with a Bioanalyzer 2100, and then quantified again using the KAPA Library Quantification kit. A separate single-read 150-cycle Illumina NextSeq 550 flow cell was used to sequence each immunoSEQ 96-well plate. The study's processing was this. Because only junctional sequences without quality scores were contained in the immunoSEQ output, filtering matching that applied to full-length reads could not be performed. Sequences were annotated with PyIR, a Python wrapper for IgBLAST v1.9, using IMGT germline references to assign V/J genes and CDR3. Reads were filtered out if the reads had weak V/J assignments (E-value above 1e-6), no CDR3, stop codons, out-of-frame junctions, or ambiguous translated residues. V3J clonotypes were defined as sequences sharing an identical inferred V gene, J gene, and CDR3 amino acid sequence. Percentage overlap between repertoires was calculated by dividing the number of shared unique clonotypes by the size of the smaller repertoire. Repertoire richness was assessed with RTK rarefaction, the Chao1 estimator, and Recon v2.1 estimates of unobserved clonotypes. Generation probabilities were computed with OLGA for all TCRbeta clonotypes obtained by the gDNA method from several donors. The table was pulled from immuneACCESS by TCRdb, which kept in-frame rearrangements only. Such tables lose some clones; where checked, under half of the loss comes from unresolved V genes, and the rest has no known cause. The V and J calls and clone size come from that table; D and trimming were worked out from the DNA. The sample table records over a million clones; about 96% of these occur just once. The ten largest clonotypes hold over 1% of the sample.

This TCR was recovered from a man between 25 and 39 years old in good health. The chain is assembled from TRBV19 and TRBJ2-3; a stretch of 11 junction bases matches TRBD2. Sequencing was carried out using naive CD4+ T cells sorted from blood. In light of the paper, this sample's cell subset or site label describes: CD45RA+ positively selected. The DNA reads TGTGCCAGTCACACTGACTCAATAGGGACTAGCGGCTATACGCAGTATTTT. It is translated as CASHTDSIGTSGYTQYF.